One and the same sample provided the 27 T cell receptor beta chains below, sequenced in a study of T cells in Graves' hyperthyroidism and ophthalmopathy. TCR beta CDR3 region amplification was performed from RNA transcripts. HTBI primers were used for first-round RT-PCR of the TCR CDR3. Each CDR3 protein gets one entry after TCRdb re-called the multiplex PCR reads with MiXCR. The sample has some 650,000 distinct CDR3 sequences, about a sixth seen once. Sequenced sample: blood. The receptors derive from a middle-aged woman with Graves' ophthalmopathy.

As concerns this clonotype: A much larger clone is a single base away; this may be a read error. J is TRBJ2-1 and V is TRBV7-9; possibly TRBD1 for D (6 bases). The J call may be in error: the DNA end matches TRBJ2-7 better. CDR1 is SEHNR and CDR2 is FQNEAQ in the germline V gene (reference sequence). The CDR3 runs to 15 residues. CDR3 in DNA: TGTGCCAGCAGGGATACAGGGAGCTCCTACAATGAGCAGTACTTC. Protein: CASRDTGSSYNEQYF.

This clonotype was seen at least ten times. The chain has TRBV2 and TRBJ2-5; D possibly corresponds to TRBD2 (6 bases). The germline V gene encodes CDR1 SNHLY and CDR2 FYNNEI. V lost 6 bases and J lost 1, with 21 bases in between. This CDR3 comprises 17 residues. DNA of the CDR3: TGTGCCAGCAGAACATTCACTAGCACCAGACTCCAAGAGACCCAGTACTTC. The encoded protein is CASRTFTSTRLQETQYF.

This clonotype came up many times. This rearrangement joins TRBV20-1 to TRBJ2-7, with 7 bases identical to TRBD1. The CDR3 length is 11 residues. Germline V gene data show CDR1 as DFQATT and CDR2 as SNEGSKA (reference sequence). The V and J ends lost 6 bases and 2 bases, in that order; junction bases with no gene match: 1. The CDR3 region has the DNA TGCAGTGCGGGACAGACCTACGAGCAGTACTTC. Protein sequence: CSAGQTYEQYF.

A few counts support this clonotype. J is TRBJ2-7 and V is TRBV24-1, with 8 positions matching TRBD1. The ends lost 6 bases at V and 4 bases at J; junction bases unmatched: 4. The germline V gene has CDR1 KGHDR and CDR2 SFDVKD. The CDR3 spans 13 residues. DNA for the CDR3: TGTGCCACCAGTTCCGGGACAGGTTACGAGCAGTACTTC. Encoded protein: CATSSGTGYEQYF.

In DNA form, the CDR3 reads TGTGCCAGCAGCTTAAGCCAAATGAACACCGGGGAGCTGTTTTTT. Translating gives CASSLSQMNTGELFF. The chain is built from TRBV7-9 and TRBJ2-2; no reliable D call. V gave up 2 bases and J gave up 1 base, with 8 bases separating them. The CDR3 sequence is 15 residues long. CDR1 and CDR2 from the germline V gene are SEHNR and FQNEAQ (reference sequence).

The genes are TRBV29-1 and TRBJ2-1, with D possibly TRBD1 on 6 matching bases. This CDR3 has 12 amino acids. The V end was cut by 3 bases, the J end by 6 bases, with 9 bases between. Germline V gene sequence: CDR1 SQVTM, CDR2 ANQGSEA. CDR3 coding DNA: TGCAGCGTTGACAGGGGATTCAATGAGCAGTTCTTC. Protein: CSVDRGFNEQFF.

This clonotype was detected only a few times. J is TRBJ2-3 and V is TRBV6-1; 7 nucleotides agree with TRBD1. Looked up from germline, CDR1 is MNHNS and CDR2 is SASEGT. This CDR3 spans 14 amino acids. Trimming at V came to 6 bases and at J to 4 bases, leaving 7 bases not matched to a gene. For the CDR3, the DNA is TGTGCCAGCAGGAGGGGACAGAGCTCAGATACGCAGTATTTT. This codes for CASRRGQSSDTQYF.

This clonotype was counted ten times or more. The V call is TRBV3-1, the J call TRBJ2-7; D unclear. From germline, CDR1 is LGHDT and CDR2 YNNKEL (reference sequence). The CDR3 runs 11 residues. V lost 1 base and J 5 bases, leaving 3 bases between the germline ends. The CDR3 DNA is TGTGCCAGCAGCCAAGGGGACGAGCAGTACTTC. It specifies CASSQGDEQYF.

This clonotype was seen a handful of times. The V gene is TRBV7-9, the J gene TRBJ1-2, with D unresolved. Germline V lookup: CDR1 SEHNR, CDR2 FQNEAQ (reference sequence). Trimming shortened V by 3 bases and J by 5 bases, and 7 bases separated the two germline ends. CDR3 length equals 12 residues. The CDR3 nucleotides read TGTGCCAGCAGCTTGGAGGAATATGGCTACACCTTC. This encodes CASSLEEYGYTF.

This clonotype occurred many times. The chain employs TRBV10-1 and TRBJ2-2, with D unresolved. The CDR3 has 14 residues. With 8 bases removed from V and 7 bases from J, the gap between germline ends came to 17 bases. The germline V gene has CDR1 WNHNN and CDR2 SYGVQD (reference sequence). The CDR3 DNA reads TGCGCCAGCTCTCACGGCGGTGCCGGCGGGGAGCTGTTTTTT. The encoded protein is CASSHGGAGGELFF.

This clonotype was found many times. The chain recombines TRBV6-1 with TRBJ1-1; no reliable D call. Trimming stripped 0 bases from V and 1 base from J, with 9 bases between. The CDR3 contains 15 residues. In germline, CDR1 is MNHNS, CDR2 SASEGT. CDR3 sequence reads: CASSEAGKSNTEAFF. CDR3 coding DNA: TGTGCCAGCAGTGAAGCGGGGAAATCGAACACTGAAGCTTTCTTT.

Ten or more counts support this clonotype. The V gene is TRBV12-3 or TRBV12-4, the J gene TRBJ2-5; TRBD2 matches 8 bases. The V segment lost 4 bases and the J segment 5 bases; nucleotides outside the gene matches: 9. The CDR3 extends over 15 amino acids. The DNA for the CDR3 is TGTGCCAGCAGTTCTGGGCCTAGCGGGCGGGAGACCCAGTACTTC. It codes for CASSSGPSGRETQYF.

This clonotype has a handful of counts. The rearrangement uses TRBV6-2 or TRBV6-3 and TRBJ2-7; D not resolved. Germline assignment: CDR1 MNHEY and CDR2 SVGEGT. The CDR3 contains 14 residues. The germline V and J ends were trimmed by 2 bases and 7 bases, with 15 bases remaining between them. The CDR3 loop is CASSYRVPQWEQYF. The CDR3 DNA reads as TGTGCCAGCAGTTACAGGGTACCCCAGTGGGAGCAGTACTTC.

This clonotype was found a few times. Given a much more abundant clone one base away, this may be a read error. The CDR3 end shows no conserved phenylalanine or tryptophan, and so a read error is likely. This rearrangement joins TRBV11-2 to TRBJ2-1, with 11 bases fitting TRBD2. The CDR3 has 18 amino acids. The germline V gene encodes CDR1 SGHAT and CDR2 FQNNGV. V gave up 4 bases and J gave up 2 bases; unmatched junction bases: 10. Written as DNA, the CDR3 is TGTGCCAGCAGCTCACTGTATAGCGGGAGGGGGACCTACAATGAGCAGTTCCTC. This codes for CASSSLYSGRGTYNEQFL.

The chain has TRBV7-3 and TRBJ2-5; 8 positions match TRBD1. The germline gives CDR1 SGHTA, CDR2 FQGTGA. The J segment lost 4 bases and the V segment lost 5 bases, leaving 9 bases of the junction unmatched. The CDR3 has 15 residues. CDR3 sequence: CASSPGGQEGETQYF. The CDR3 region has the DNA TGTGCCAGCAGCCCCGGGGGACAGGAGGGAGAGACCCAGTACTTC. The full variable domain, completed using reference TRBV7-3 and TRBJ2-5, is GAGVSQTPSNKVTEKGKYVELRCDPISGHTALYWYRQSLGQGPEFLIYFQGTGAADDSGLPNDRFFAVRPEGSVSTLKIQRTERGDSAVYLCASSPGGQEGETQYFGPGTRLLVL.

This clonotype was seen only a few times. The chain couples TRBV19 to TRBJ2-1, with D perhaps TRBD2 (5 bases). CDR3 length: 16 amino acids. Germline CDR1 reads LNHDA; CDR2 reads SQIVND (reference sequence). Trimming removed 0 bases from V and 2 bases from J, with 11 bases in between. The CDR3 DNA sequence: TGTGCCAGTAGTATAGATCACGCTAGCCCCTACAATGAGCAGTTCTTC. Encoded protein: CASSIDHASPYNEQFF.

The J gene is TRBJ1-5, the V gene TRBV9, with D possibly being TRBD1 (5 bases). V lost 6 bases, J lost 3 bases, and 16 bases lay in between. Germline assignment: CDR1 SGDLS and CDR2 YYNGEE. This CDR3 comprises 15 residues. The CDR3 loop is CASTLQGPLNQPQHF. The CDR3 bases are TGTGCCAGCACTCTGCAGGGTCCCCTCAATCAGCCCCAGCATTTT.

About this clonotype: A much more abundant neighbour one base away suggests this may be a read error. In DNA form, the CDR3 reads TGTGTCAGCAGCTCGGGGATGGGGCGGGAAGAGACCCAGTACTTC. It is translated as CVSSSGMGREETQYF. The chain links TRBV11-3 to TRBJ2-5; D possibly matches TRBD1 or TRBD2 (5 bases each). This CDR3 has 15 residues. The V gene's germline CDR1 is SGHNT and CDR2 YENEEA.

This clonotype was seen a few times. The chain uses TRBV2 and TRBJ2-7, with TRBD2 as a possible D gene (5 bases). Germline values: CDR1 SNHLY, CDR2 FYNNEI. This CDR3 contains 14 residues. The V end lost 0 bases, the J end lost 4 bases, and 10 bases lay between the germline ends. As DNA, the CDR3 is TGTGCCAGCAGTGAAGCGCTTAGCGATTACGAGCAGTACTTC. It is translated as CASSEALSDYEQYF.

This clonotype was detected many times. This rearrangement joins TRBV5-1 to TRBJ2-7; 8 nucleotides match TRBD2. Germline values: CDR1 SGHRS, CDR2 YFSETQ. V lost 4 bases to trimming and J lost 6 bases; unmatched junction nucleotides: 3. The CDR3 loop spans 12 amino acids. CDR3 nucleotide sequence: TGCGCCAGCAGCCAAACTAGCGGCGAGCAGTACTTC. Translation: CASSQTSGEQYF.

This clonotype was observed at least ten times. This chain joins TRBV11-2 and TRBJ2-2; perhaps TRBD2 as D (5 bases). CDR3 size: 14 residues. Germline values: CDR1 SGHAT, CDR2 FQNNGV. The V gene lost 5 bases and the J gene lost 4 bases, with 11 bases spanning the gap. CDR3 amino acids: CASSPQRATGELFF. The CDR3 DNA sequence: TGTGCCAGCAGCCCGCAGAGGGCCACCGGGGAGCTGTTTTTT.

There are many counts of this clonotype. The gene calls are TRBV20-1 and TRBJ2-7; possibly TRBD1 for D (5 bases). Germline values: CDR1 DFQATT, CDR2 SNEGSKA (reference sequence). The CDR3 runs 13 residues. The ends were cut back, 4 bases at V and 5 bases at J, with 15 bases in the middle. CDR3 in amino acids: CSATSGQPDEQYF. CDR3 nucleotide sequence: TGCAGTGCTACATCAGGGCAGCCGGACGAGCAGTACTTC.

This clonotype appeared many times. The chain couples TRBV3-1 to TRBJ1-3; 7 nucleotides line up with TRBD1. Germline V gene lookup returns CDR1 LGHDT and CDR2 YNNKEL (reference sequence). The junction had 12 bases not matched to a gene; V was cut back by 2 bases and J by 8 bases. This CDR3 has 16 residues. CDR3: CASSQRDRAAADTIYF. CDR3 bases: TGTGCCAGCAGCCAAAGAGACAGGGCTGCGGCGGACACCATATATTTT.

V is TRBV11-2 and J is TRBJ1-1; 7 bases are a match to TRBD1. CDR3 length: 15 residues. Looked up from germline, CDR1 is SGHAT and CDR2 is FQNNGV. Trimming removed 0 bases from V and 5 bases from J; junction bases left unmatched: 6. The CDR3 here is CASSLDVGRGTEAFF. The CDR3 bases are TGTGCCAGCAGCTTAGACGTAGGCAGGGGGACTGAAGCTTTCTTT. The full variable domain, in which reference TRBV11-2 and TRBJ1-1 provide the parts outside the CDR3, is EAGVAQSPRYKIIEKRQSVAFWCNPISGHATLYWYQQILGQGPKLLIQFQNNGVVDDSQLPKDRFSAERLKGVDSTLKIQPAKLEDSAVYLCASSLDVGRGTEAFFGQGTRLTVV.

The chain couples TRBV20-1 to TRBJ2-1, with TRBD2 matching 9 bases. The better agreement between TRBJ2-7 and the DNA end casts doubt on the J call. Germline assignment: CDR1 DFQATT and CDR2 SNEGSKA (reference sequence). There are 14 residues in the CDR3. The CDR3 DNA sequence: TGCGCGGCTCAGAGAGGGACTAGCCTCAATGAGCAGTACTTC. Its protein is CAAQRGTSLNEQYF.

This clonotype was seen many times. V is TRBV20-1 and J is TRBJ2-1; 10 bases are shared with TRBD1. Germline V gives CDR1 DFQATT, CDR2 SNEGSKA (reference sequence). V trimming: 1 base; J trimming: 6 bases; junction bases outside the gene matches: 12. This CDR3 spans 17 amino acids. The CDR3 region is CSARVPIGQGDSNEQFF. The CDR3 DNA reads TGCAGTGCTAGAGTTCCCATCGGACAGGGGGATAGCAATGAGCAGTTCTTC.

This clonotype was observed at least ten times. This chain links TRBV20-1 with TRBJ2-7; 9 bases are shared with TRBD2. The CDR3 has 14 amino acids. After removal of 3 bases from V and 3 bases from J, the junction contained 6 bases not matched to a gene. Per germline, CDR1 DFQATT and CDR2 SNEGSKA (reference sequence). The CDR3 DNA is TGCAGTGCTAGTGTGCTAGCGGGAAGCTACGAGCAGTACTTC. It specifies CSASVLAGSYEQYF.